Listed here are 7 T cell receptor beta chains from one sample, sequenced in a study of post-analysis software for immune sequencing data. The study, taken as a whole, reports: Patients carried several TRBV segments more frequently than controls did, and TRBV5-6, TRBV5-1 and TRBV20-1 were among them.

TCR beta libraries were prepared from cDNA with unique molecular identifiers. Using its own MiXCR run on the PCR reads, TCRdb lists one record per CDR3 protein. The sample yields over 700,000 distinct CDR3 sequences, about 32% seen once. These receptors have no identified antigens. Specimen: blood. The receptors come from a girl between 10 and 17 years old with multiple sclerosis.

This chain connects TRBV29-1 to TRBJ2-7, with D hard to call. CDR3 length equals 13 residues. Per germline, CDR1 SQVTM and CDR2 ANQGSEA. Trimming pared 0 bases from V and 2 bases from J, leaving 8 bases between. The CDR3 sequence is CSVEDRKTYEQYF. The CDR3 DNA sequence: TGCAGCGTTGAAGATCGGAAAACCTACGAGCAGTACTTC.

This clonotype showed up many times. The rearrangement uses TRBV29-1 and TRBJ1-2; D is uncertain. Deletions cut 0 bases from V and 7 bases from J, with 15 bases between. The germline gives CDR1 SQVTM, CDR2 ANQGSEA. There are 14 residues in the CDR3. This CDR3 reads CSVEELVVDAGYTF. CDR3 bases: TGCAGCGTTGAAGAGTTGGTGGTGGACGCTGGCTACACCTTC.

The rearrangement uses TRBV6-1 and TRBJ2-7; a possible D gene is TRBD1 (5 bases). The CDR3 runs 11 residues. With 10 bases removed from V and 1 base from J, the gap between germline ends came to 8 bases. Germline V CDR1 and CDR2: MNHNS, SASEGT. The CDR3 DNA is TGTGCCATACAGGATTCCTACGAGCAGTACTTC. This sequence encodes CAIQDSYEQYF.

In DNA form, the CDR3 reads TGCGCCAGCAGCTTGGATTGGACAACCGGGGAGCTGTTTTTT. Its protein product is CASSLDWTTGELFF. This rearrangement joins TRBV5-1 to TRBJ2-2; maybe TRBD1 (5 bases). This CDR3 comprises 14 residues. Germline V gene lookup returns CDR1 SGHRS and CDR2 YFSETQ. Trimming stripped 0 bases from V and 5 bases from J, with 8 bases between. The whole variable domain, filled in from reference TRBV5-1 and TRBJ2-2, reads KAGVTQTPRYLIKTRGQQVTLSCSPISGHRSVSWYQQTPGQGLQFLFEYFSETQRNKGNFPGRFSGRQFSNSRSEMNVSTLELGDSALYLCASSLDWTTGELFFGEGSRLTVL.

This clonotype has at least ten counts. The CDR3 is CASSYSNSDGPYTQYF. CDR3 nucleotide sequence: TGTGCCAGCAGTTACTCTAACTCGGACGGCCCCTATACGCAGTATTTT. This rearrangement joins TRBV6-5 to TRBJ2-3, with no clear D. In germline, CDR1 is MNHEY, CDR2 SVGAGI. This CDR3 spans 16 amino acids. The V gene lost 0 bases and the J gene lost 7 bases, with 17 bases spanning the gap.

This clonotype showed up just a few times. The V gene is TRBV7-2, the J gene TRBJ1-1; tentative D call: TRBD1 (6 bases). Germline lookup yields CDR1 SGHTA and CDR2 FQGNSA. The CDR3 is made up of 13 amino acids. Trimming removed 5 bases from V and 0 bases from J, with 7 bases in between. The CDR3 region has the DNA TGTGCCAGCAGCGCAGGGGTGAACACTGAAGCTTTCTTT. Translating gives CASSAGVNTEAFF. Based on the CDR3 plus reference TRBV7-2 and TRBJ1-1, the full variable domain is GAGVSQSPSNKVTEKGKDVELRCDPISGHTALYWYRQSLGQGLEFLIYFQGNSAPDKSGLPSDRFSAERTGGSVSTLTIQRTQQEDSAVYLCASSAGVNTEAFFGQGTRLTVV.

The rearrangement uses TRBV29-1 and TRBJ1-2, with TRBD1 as a possible D gene (6 bases). Trimming left V 6 bases short and J 4 bases short, with 9 bases between. The CDR3 totals 11 residues. Germline assignment: CDR1 SQVTM and CDR2 ANQGSEA. CDR3 DNA: TGCAGCGTGAGGACAGTCTATGGCTACACCTTC. Amino acids: CSVRTVYGYTF.